These 20 T cell receptor beta chains came from one sample sequenced in a study of tumor-infiltrating lymphocytes in primary liver carcinoma. Production of TCR beta cDNA used 400 to 600 ng total RNA together with a constant-region primer. The TCR beta library was amplified through three nested multiplex PCR rounds in a modified ARM-PCR procedure. For 10 cycles apiece, the opening two PCR rounds ran with TRBV1-TRBV30 forward primers and a C-beta reverse primer. TCRdb re-derived calls from the multiplex PCR reads in MiXCR, one entry per CDR3 protein. The data hold roughly 20,000 distinct CDR3 sequences, with under 85% observed a single time. Total RNA and DNA came together from 20-30 mg of bulk tissue without cell sorting. The sample was liver tumor tissue from sampling region 4. Subset described: tumor region T4, right-lateral pole. The receptors derive from a woman in her twenties or thirties with primary liver carcinoma and hepatitis B virus infection.

As concerns this clonotype: The CDR3 carries no conserved terminal phenylalanine or tryptophan, so it likely arises from a read error. The chain employs TRBV6-5 and TRBJ2-5; 7 positions match TRBD1. V gave up 5 bases and J gave up 10 bases; unmatched junction bases: 10. Germline loops: CDR1 MNHEY, CDR2 SVGAGI. This CDR3 region has 13 residues. CDR3 sequence reads: CASSTERGLIQYL. The CDR3 region has the DNA TGTGCCAGCAGTACCGAAAGGGGGCTGATCCAGTACCTC.

The rearrangement joins TRBV6-5 to TRBJ2-2; the match to TRBD1 covers 7 bases. J was trimmed by 6 bases and V by 4 bases; bases with no gene match: 8. The germline V gene encodes CDR1 MNHEY and CDR2 SVGAGI. CDR3 length: 15 residues. CDR3 sequence: CASSSRTGFAGELFF. CDR3 sequence (DNA): TGTGCCAGCAGTTCGCGGACAGGATTCGCCGGGGAGCTGTTTTTT.

Comments on this clonotype: One base away lies a much larger clone, so this may be a sequencing read error. The chain couples TRBV5-4 to TRBJ1-6; D gene uncertain. The CDR3 is 14 residues long. Germline CDR1 and CDR2: SGHNT and YYREEE (reference sequence). The CDR3 bases are TGTGCCAGCAGCCTCGGGCCGTATAATTCACGCCTCCACTTC. It translates to CASSLGPYNSRLHF.

Worth noting for this clonotype: At one of its ends the junction is not consistent with the germline gene, which may arise from a read error. This chain uses TRBV11-2 with TRBJ2-5; D may be TRBD2 (5 bases). Germline CDR1 reads SGHAT; CDR2 reads FQNNGV. The length of the CDR3 is 14 residues. CDR3 DNA: TGTGCCATCAGCTCCCCGGGGAGCTTGGAGGCCCTGTACTTC. It is translated as CAISSPGSLEALYF.

As for this clonotype: A read error may account for a junction end that differs from germline. The CDR3 nucleotides are TGTGCCAGCAGCCCAAGACCGGGGGATAATTCAACCCTCCACTTT. Translating it yields CASSPRPGDNSTLHF. The chain is built from TRBV5-4 and TRBJ1-6; D possibly corresponds to TRBD1 (5 bases). The CDR3 length is 15 residues. CDR1 SGHNT and CDR2 YYREEE come from the germline V gene (reference sequence).

V gene TRBV29-1 combines with J gene TRBJ2-1, with 7 nucleotides matching TRBD2. This CDR3 has 16 amino acids. Germline V gives CDR1 SQVTM, CDR2 ANQGSEA. V shed 3 bases, J shed 4 bases, and the junction held 12 bases outside the gene matches. The CDR3 here is CSVDHGTNRPYNEQFF. CDR3 sequence (DNA): TGCAGCGTTGACCACGGGACTAACAGACCTTACAATGAGCAGTTCTTC.

The V gene is TRBV7-8, the J gene TRBJ2-7; D is undetermined. Trimming cost V 4 bases and J 9 bases, with 31 bases left between them. CDR1 and CDR2 (germline): SGHVS, FQNEAQ. The CDR3 contains 18 residues. The CDR3 protein is CASSSGRDRTMSSYRQYF. In DNA, the CDR3 is TGTGCCAGCAGCTCGGGTCGCGATCGTACTATGAGCTCCTACAGGCAGTACTTC.

As regards this clonotype: The limits of the CDR3 on the DNA are not certain, so only TCRdb's listed CDR3 is given. V is TRBV9 and J is TRBJ1-1; TRBD1, the D gene given by the table, was not confirmed from the DNA. Per the germline V gene, CDR1 is SGDLS and CDR2 is YYNGEE. Including both end residues, the CDR3 is 13 amino acids long. CDR3: CASSVGVGAEALF.

This clonotype occurred a few times. This likely comes from a read error, as the CDR3 has no conserved phenylalanine or tryptophan at its end. No DNA is shown, since the ends of the CDR3 on it are uncertain; the CDR3 is the one TCRdb lists. The V and J genes are TRBV29-1 and TRBJ2-1. Per germline, CDR1 SQVTM and CDR2 ANQGSEA. The CDR3 length is 12 residues, termini included. The CDR3 sequence: CSAPRDYNEQLL.

This clonotype is termed medium-sized (0.01 to 0.1%). The genes are TRBV5-5 and TRBJ1-1; D is ambiguous. This CDR3 contains 13 residues. CDR1 is SGHKS, CDR2 YYEKEE, per germline (reference sequence). The V gene lost 2 bases and the J gene lost 5 bases, with 10 bases spanning the gap. CDR3: CASSLEVWTEAFF. The CDR3 DNA follows: TGTGCCAGCAGCTTAGAGGTATGGACTGAAGCTTTCTTT.

In DNA, the CDR3 is TGTGCCAGCAGCAGGGTTATGGCGGGAGTGCCAAGGGAGCTGTTTTTT. Translating gives CASSRVMAGVPRELFF. This sequence joins TRBV11-1 and TRBJ2-2, with 7 nucleotides matching TRBD2. Germline-derived CDR1 and CDR2 are SGHAT and FQDESV (reference sequence). CDR3 size: 16 residues. Trimming cost V 5 bases and J 9 bases; bases outside gene matches: 15.

The table lists this clonotype with a few counts. The chain uses TRBV6-5 and TRBJ2-1; D is possibly TRBD2 (6 bases). Germline V gives CDR1 MNHEY, CDR2 SVGAGI. This CDR3 region has 14 residues. Between the trimmed V and J ends, which lost 10 bases and 6 bases, there was a span of 19 bases. CDR3 DNA sequence: TGTGCCACCTCGGAGGGTTGGGCCTCCAATGAGCAGTTCTTC. It translates to CATSEGWASNEQFF.

About this clonotype itself: Here the CDR3 omits its conserved ending phenylalanine or tryptophan, so a read error is the likely source. No DNA is shown, since the ends of the CDR3 on it are uncertain; the CDR3 is the one TCRdb lists. The chain is built from TRBV4-1 and TRBJ2-3; TRBD1 is the table's D call and was not checked against the DNA. The CDR3 length equals 16 residues, ends included. Germline lookup yields CDR1 MGHRA and CDR2 YSYEKL. CDR3 sequence reads: CASSQVETGNTDTHYL.

To note about this clonotype: The CDR3 ends on some other residue instead of the conserved phenylalanine or tryptophan, so this is likely a read error. The chain links TRBV20-1 to TRBJ2-3, with TRBD1 matching over 12 bases. V lost 7 bases, J lost 9 bases, and 5 bases stayed unmatched. Germline values: CDR1 DFQATT, CDR2 SNEGSKA (reference sequence). CDR3 length: 12 amino acids. CDR3 region: CSVWDRGRTQYI. In DNA form, the CDR3 reads TGCAGTGTCTGGGACAGGGGGCGCACGCAGTATATT.

Comments on this clonotype: The conserved phenylalanine or tryptophan normally closing the CDR3 is absent here, so this likely arose from a read error. The J gene is TRBJ2-1, the V gene TRBV5-4; 9 bases are a match to TRBD2. Germline values: CDR1 SGHNT, CDR2 YYREEE (reference sequence). This CDR3 region has 12 residues. DNA for the CDR3: TGTCCCAGCAGCCCGGGACTAGCTGAACAGTTCATC. It codes for CPSSPGLAEQFI.

The chain uses TRBV4-1 and TRBJ2-1; D remains unclear. CDR1 and CDR2 from the germline V gene are MGHRA and YSYEKL. This CDR3 region has 15 residues. V lost 4 bases and J lost 2, with 12 bases in between. The CDR3 nucleotides are TGCGCCAGCAGCCCAGTTCTCGGGCCCTACAATGAGCAGTTCTTC. Its translation: CASSPVLGPYNEQFF.

Concerning this clonotype: Since a much larger clone is just one base distant, this may be a read error. J is TRBJ2-3 and V is TRBV7-6; D is perhaps TRBD1 or TRBD2 (5 bases each). Germline CDR1 reads SGHVS; CDR2 reads FNYEAQ. The CDR3 loop spans 13 amino acids. V was clipped by 5 bases and J by 7 bases, with 13 bases between them. The CDR3 spells CASSPDWGHTQYF. DNA for the CDR3: TGTGCCAGCAGCCCCGACTGGGGACATACGCAGTATTTT.

With regard to this clonotype: Germline is not matched at one junction end, which may reflect a read error. J is TRBJ2-1 and V is TRBV11-3; possible D gene TRBD1, 6 bases. The CDR3 is made up of 16 amino acids. Germline V lookup: CDR1 SGHNT, CDR2 YENEEA. CDR3 amino acids: CASSSTGHGFLDEHFF. The CDR3 region has the DNA TGTGCCAGCAGTTCAACGGGACACGGCTTCTTGGATGAGCACTTCTTC.

This chain joins TRBV11-2 and TRBJ2-3; D tentatively fits TRBD1 or TRBD2 (5 bases each). The CDR3 has 16 residues. Germline CDR1 is SGHAT and CDR2 is FQNNGV. The V and J ends lost 5 bases and 9 bases respectively, with 24 bases between them. In DNA, the CDR3 is TGTGCCAGCAGCCCGACGCGACACGGAAGGGGAGACACGCAGTATTTT. As protein: CASSPTRHGRGDTQYF. The full variable domain, completed using reference TRBV11-2 and TRBJ2-3, is EAGVAQSPRYKIIEKRQSVAFWCNPISGHATLYWYQQILGQGPKLLIQFQNNGVVDDSQLPKDRFSAERLKGVDSTLKIQPAKLEDSAVYLCASSPTRHGRGDTQYFGPGTRLTVL.

This clonotype was observed a single time. The chain recombines TRBV15 with TRBJ2-1; the D is unclear. V was cut by 6 bases and J by 4 bases, with 16 bases left in between. The germline V gene has CDR1 LNHNV and CDR2 YYDKDF (reference sequence). There are 15 residues in the CDR3. The CDR3 DNA follows: TGTGCCACCAGTGATCCTAGATGGTCATACAATGAGCAGTTCTTC. Its translation is CATSDPRWSYNEQFF.